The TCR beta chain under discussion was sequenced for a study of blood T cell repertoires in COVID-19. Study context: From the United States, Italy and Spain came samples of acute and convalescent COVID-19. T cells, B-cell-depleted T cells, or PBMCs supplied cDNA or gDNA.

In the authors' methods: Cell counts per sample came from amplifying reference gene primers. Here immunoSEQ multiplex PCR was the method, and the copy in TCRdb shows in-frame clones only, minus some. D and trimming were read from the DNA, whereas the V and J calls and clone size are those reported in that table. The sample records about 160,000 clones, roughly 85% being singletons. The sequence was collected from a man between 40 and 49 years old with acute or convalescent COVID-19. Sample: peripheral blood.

The CDR3 nucleotides are TGTGCCAGCAGCCCCTTCCGGGAGAACACCGGGGAGCTGTTTTTT. It is translated as CASSPFRENTGELFF. The gene calls are TRBV28 and TRBJ2-2, with D maybe TRBD2 (5 bases). Germline values: CDR1 MDHEN, CDR2 SYDVKM. V lost 6 bases and J 1 base, leaving 12 bases between the germline ends. The length of the CDR3 is 15 residues.